The entry that follows covers one TCR beta chain sequence. This entry belongs to a study of TIL therapy for anti-PD-1-resistant metastatic lung cancer. Study at large: Half of patients were current or former smokers.

Indicated time point: pre-treatment sample, taken before nivolumab and TIL therapy. Most excised metastases sampled were pleural nodules or supraclavicular lymph nodes. The immunoSEQ assay was v3. The data were produced by immunoSEQ multiplex PCR, yet TCRdb's version contains in-frame clones alone and is incomplete. The sample has about 50,000 clones, just over 70% seen once. The CDR3 spans 11 residues. CDR1 and CDR2 from the germline V gene are SQVTM and ANQGSEA. This chain uses TRBV29-1 with TRBJ1-1, with 7 bases that match TRBD1. The receptor's source is a person between 25 and 80 years old with non-small cell lung cancer. The sample in question was tumor tissue, obtained at baseline. CDR3 sequence: CMTGLGTEAFF. The CDR3 bases are TGCATGACAGGGCTGGGGACTGAAGCTTTCTTT. The entire variable domain, with the rest obtained from reference TRBV29-1 and TRBJ1-1, is as follows: SAVISQKPSRDICQRGTSLTIQCQVDSQVTMMFWYRQQPGQSLTLIATANQGSEATYESGFVIDKFPISRPNLTFSTLTVSNMSPEDSSIYLCMTGLGTEAFFGQGTRLTVV.